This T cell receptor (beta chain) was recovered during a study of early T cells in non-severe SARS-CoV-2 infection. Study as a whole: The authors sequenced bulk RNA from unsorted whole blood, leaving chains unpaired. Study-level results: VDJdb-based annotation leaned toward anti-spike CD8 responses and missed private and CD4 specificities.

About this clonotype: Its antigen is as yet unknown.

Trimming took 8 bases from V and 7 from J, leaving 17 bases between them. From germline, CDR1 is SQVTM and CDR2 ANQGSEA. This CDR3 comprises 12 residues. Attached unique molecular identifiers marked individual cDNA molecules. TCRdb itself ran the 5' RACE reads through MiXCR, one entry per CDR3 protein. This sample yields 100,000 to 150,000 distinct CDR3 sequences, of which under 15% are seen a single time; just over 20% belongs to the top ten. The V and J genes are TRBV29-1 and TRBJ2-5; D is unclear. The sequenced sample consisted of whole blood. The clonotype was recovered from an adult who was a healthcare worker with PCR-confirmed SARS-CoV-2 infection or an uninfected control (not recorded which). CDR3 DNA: TGCAGCTCTGTGGTGCTCCCCGGGACCCAGTACTTC. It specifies CSSVVLPGTQYF.